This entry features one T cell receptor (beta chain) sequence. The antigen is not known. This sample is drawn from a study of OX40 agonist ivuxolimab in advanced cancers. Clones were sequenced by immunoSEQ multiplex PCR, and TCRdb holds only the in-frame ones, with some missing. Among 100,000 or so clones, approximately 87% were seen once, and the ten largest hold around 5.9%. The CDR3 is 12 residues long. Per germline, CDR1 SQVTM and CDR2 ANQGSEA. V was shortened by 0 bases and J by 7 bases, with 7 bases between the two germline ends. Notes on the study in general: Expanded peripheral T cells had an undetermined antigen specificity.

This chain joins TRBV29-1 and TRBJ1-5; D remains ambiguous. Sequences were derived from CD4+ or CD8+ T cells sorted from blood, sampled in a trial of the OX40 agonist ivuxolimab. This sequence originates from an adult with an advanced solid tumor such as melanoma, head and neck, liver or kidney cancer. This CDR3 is CSVEDQGQPQHF. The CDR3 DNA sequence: TGCAGCGTTGAAGATCAAGGGCAGCCCCAGCATTTT.